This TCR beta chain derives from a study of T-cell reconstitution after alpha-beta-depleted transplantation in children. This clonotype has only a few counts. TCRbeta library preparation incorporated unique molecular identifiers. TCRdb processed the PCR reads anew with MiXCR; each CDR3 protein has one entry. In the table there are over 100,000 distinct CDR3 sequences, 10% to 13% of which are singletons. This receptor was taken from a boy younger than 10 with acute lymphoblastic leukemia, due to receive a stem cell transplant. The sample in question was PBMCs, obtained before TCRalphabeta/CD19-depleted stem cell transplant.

CDR3 in DNA: TGTGCCAGCAGCCAGGGACCGATCGGTCGAAACATTCAGTACTTC. Protein: CASSQGPIGRNIQYF. The chain employs TRBV3-1 and TRBJ2-4; D might be TRBD1 or TRBD2, each matching 5 bases. V lost 3 bases and J lost 6, with 15 bases in between. Per the germline V gene, CDR1 is LGHDT and CDR2 is YNNKEL (reference sequence). This CDR3 spans 15 amino acids.